These T cell receptor beta chains were read from a single sample in a study of blood T cell repertoires in COVID-19. Sequenced by immunoSEQ multiplex PCR; TCRdb stores in-frame clones only, minus some. This sample has hundreds of thousands of clones, with around 89% found just once. Sequenced input: PBMCs or T cells enriched from blood (not recorded which). The receptors derive from a man in his fifties who had been exposed to COVID-19. Each CDR3 is given with its conserved first and last residue. The D gene is left open where the match is weak. Clone size is shown for a subset of rows, as once, few, many or a class of expanded clone.

d_call,v_call,clone_size,j_call,cdr3_nt,cdr3_aa
.,TRBV28,.,TRBJ1-3,TGTGCCAGCACCCCAGGAGGGAGCTCTGGAAACACCATATATTTT,CASTPGGSSGNTIYF
.,TRBV25-1,.,TRBJ1-1,TGTGCCAGCAGTGCCGAAATGATCAGGGGCCCTAACACTGAAGCTTTCTTT,CASSAEMIRGPNTEAFF
.,TRBV28,.,TRBJ1-2,TGTGCCAGCAGTTTTCCCACAAGTGTGACAGGTGGCTACACCTTC,CASSFPTSVTGGYTF
.,TRBV5-5,.,TRBJ1-2,TGTGCCAGCAGCTTGGGACTTGCAATCTACACCTTC,CASSLGLAIYTF
TRBD1,TRBV24-1,.,TRBJ1-4,TGTGCCACCAGTGACCCTGGGACAGGGGGCGAGGATAAACTGTTTTTT,CATSDPGTGGEDKLFF
TRBD2,TRBV6-5,.,TRBJ2-5,TGTGCCAGCAGCCAGACTAGCTCGGAGACCCAGTACTTC,CASSQTSSETQYF
.,TRBV5-6,.,TRBJ1-2,TGTGCCAGCAGCTTGGGGGGCTCGTATGGCTACACCTTC,CASSLGGSYGYTF
TRBD2,TRBV6-4,.,TRBJ2-7,TGTGCCAGCAGCCAAACGGGGGGGTTC,CASSQTGGF
.,TRBV2,.,TRBJ2-4,TGTGCCAGCAGTGATAGGGGAAACATTCAGTACTTC,CASSDRGNIQYF
.,TRBV19,.,TRBJ2-6,TGTGCCAGTAGTATCCTTCACGGCTCTGGGGCCAACGTCCTGACTTTC,CASSILHGSGANVLTF
.,TRBV9,.,TRBJ1-2,TGTGCCAGCAGCCCACCCGGGAGCCTATATGGCTACACCTTC,CASSPPGSLYGYTF
.,TRBV7-7,.,TRBJ2-5,TGTGCTAGCAGCCGCTCAGTCCTCTCACAAGAGACCCAGTACTTC,CASSRSVLSQETQYF
TRBD1,TRBV6-6,few,TRBJ1-2,TGTGCCAGCAGTGAGACAGGGTCATATGGCTACACCTTC,CASSETGSYGYTF
TRBD1,TRBV27,.,TRBJ2-7,TGTGCCAGCAGTCTCGACAGGGGTTCCTACGAGCAGTACTTC,CASSLDRGSYEQYF
.,TRBV27,.,TRBJ1-6,TGTGCCAGCAGTCCCGGCCTTCGCGGCAATTCACCCCTCCACTTT,CASSPGLRGNSPLHF
TRBD1,TRBV9,.,TRBJ1-6,TGTGCCAGCAGCTCGGGACAGGTTTATTCACCCCTCCACTTT,CASSSGQVYSPLHF
TRBD1,TRBV3-1/TRBV3-2,.,TRBJ1-3,TGTGCCAGCAGCCAAACCGACAGGGGAGGAAACACCATATATTTT,CASSQTDRGGNTIYF
TRBD1,TRBV2,.,TRBJ1-2,TGTGCCAGCAGCTCCGGGACAGGGGGGACTTATGGCTACACCTTC,CASSSGTGGTYGYTF
.,TRBV5-1,.,TRBJ2-1,TGCGCCAGCAGGCCGGGGGGCGGTTCCTACAATGAGCAGTTCTTC,CASRPGGGSYNEQFF
TRBD1,TRBV24-1,once,TRBJ2-2,TGTGCCACCAGTGACGGTGGGGGACAGGGATCTGCGAACACCGGGGAGCTGTTTTTT,CATSDGGGQGSANTGELFF
TRBD1,TRBV7-2,few,TRBJ1-6,TGTGCCAGCAGCCCGGGACAGACTAATTCACCCCTCCACTTT,CASSPGQTNSPLHF
.,TRBV28,.,TRBJ1-2,TGTGCCAGCAGTTTAGGGGCAGAGATATATGGCTACACCTTC,CASSLGAEIYGYTF
.,TRBV5-1,.,TRBJ1-4,TGCGCCAGCAGCTTGAGGCTCGGGGGAGGGGAAAAACTGTTTTTT,CASSLRLGGGEKLFF
.,TRBV10-2,.,TRBJ1-3,TGCGCCAGCAGCGACGGGGGTTGGCGAAACACCATATATTTT,CASSDGGWRNTIYF
.,TRBV4-2,.,TRBJ2-7,TGTGCCAGCAGCCAAGACAGAAGTTTGTTGTACGAGCAGTACTTC,CASSQDRSLLYEQYF
.,TRBV25-1,.,TRBJ1-1,TGTGCCAGCGTGGGTACAGGGCGTTTTATGACTGAAGCTTTCTTT,CASVGTGRFMTEAFF
.,TRBV7-9,.,TRBJ1-6,TGTGCCAGCCGCCAAGGGAGCTCCTATAATTCACCCCTCCACTTT,CASRQGSSYNSPLHF
.,TRBV5-5,.,TRBJ1-1,TGTGCCAGCAGCTTGGACAGGGCCGGGGTGAACACTGAAGCTTTCTTT,CASSLDRAGVNTEAFF
TRBD1,TRBV18,.,TRBJ2-1,TGTGCCAGCCAGGACAGGGTGGACAATGAGCAGTTCTTC,CASQDRVDNEQFF
.,TRBV29-1,.,TRBJ1-2,TGCAGCGCGGTGGGGGGGAACTATGGCTACACCTTC,CSAVGGNYGYTF
.,TRBV9,.,TRBJ1-2,TGTGCCAGCAGCGTAGCAGTGTCAGGGGCCGACCGCGCCTATGGCTACACCTTC,CASSVAVSGADRAYGYTF
TRBD1,TRBV7-3,.,TRBJ1-1,TGTGCCAGCAGCTTCGACAGGGTCCCGGACACTGAAGCTTTCTTT,CASSFDRVPDTEAFF
.,TRBV5-1,.,TRBJ1-2,TGCGCCAGCAGCTTGGTAGGGGAATTAAACTATGGCTACACCTTC,CASSLVGELNYGYTF
.,TRBV6-5,.,TRBJ1-4,TGTGCCAGCCGCGCCTACCTTAACATCGGGGAAAAACTGTTTTTT,CASRAYLNIGEKLFF
TRBD1,TRBV5-1,.,TRBJ2-4,TGCGCCAGCAGCGGGGACAGGGGTTTGGAAGATCTAGCCAAAAACATTCAGTACTTC,CASSGDRGLEDLAKNIQYF
TRBD1,TRBV24-1,.,TRBJ2-2,TGTGCCACCAGTGTCGGGACAGGGGTTTTCGGGGAGCTGTTTTTT,CATSVGTGVFGELFF
.,TRBV5-1,.,TRBJ2-1,TGCGCCAGCAGCGCCGGGACTCTAGACAATGAGCAGTTCTTC,CASSAGTLDNEQFF
TRBD2,TRBV10-3,.,TRBJ2-7,TGTGCCATCAGTGCGGGGACTAGGCAAACCTACGAGCAGTACTTC,CAISAGTRQTYEQYF
TRBD1,TRBV30,.,TRBJ2-7,TGTGCCTGGAGCAGACTCCGGGACAGGGACCACGAGCAGTACTTC,CAWSRLRDRDHEQYF
.,TRBV29-1,.,TRBJ1-1,TGCAGCGTTATTCCCTGGGCAGTGAACACTGAAGCTTTCTTT,CSVIPWAVNTEAFF
TRBD1,TRBV9,.,TRBJ1-2,TGTGCCAGCGTGAAGGGACAGGGTAACTATGGCTACACCTTC,CASVKGQGNYGYTF
TRBD1,TRBV29-1,.,TRBJ2-7,TGCAGCGCCTCGGGACAGGTGACCTACGAGCAGTACTTC,CSASGQVTYEQYF
.,TRBV7-3,.,TRBJ2-1,TGTGCCAGCAGCTTAACCGCAGGGGGGAATGAGCAGTTCTTC,CASSLTAGGNEQFF
TRBD2,TRBV9,.,TRBJ2-3,TGTGCCAGCAGCGCTAGCGGGAGTGATACGCAGTATTTT,CASSASGSDTQYF
TRBD1,TRBV19,.,TRBJ1-3,TGTGCCAGTAGCCCGGACAGGGGCCCCCTCTCTGGAAACACCATATATTTT,CASSPDRGPLSGNTIYF
.,TRBV11-3,.,TRBJ1-1,TGTGCCAGCAGCTCGCCAGGGTATGTTGACACTGAAGCTTTCTTT,CASSSPGYVDTEAFF
.,TRBV18,.,TRBJ1-1,TGTGCCAGCTCACCAATGGCCCAGGGGAGAACTGAAGCTTTCTTT,CASSPMAQGRTEAFF
.,TRBV28,.,TRBJ2-1,TGTGCCAGCAGTCTATTTTCAGGGTATGAGCAGTTCTTC,CASSLFSGYEQFF
TRBD1,TRBV5-1,.,TRBJ2-2,TGCGCCAGCAGCGTGCAGGGGGCTCGGACCGGGGAGCTGTTTTTT,CASSVQGARTGELFF
.,TRBV7-3,.,TRBJ2-1,TGTGCCAGCAGCTTGGGGGCAGCCAGCTCCTACAATGAGCAGTTCTTC,CASSLGAASSYNEQFF
.,TRBV9,.,TRBJ2-4,TGTGCCAGCAGCGGACTATTCGAGAGAGGCATTCAGTACTTC,CASSGLFERGIQYF
TRBD1,TRBV5-1,.,TRBJ1-5,TGCGCCAGCCGGTTGGGTCCGGGACAGGGATTAAGGAGCAATCAGCCCCAGCATTTT,CASRLGPGQGLRSNQPQHF
TRBD1,TRBV28,.,TRBJ1-3,TGTGCCAGCAATTGGTCAGGGGGCGGAAACACCATATATTTT,CASNWSGGGNTIYF
TRBD1,TRBV19,.,TRBJ2-7,TGTGCCAGTAGTATTCAGGGGGCCCCGGGAGAGCAGTACTTC,CASSIQGAPGEQYF
TRBD1,TRBV10-2,.,TRBJ2-5,TGCGCCACCTACGACAGGGAAGGCCAAGAGACCCAGTACTTC,CATYDREGQETQYF
.,TRBV30,once,TRBJ1-1,TGTGCCTGGAGCGGACTGAACTCACCGAACACTGAAGCTTTCTTT,CAWSGLNSPNTEAFF
TRBD1,TRBV5-4,.,TRBJ1-5,TGTGCCAGCAGCTTGATTGGGGGACAGCGAAACAATCAGCCCCAGCATTTT,CASSLIGGQRNNQPQHF
.,TRBV27,.,TRBJ1-6,TGTGCCAGCAGTGCTATCGACAGAGATAATTCACCCCTCCACTTT,CASSAIDRDNSPLHF